Within the sample, the clone carrying this TCR beta chain is medium-sized. The antigen remains undetermined. This beta chain is a stray sequence in a library constructed for alpha chains; its clone size is not meaningful. Time point of the sample: sample taken at primary tumor resection. TCRdb re-derived calls from the 5' RACE reads in MiXCR, one entry per CDR3 protein. Altogether some 7,000 distinct CDR3 sequences are present, about 12% being singletons, with the ten largest covering about 8.5%. The data belong to a study of spatial heterogeneity in lung cancer. Whole-study results and caveats: The number of expanded tumor alpha and beta chains correlated with mutation number.

This CDR3 has 11 amino acids. V dropped 7 bases and J dropped 6 bases, with 12 bases sitting between them. Per germline, CDR1 SQVTM and CDR2 ANQGSEA. The source material was lung tumor tissue, sampled at surgery. This chain connects TRBV29-1 to TRBJ1-1; tentative D call: TRBD1 (5 bases). The sequence came from a male donor with early-stage non-small cell lung cancer. The CDR3 sequence is CSAAVGPEAFF. The CDR3 coding sequence is TGCAGCGCCGCAGTGGGACCTGAAGCTTTCTTT.